This T cell receptor (beta chain) originates from a study of beta chain features in type 1 diabetes. Expressed TCRB transcripts were sequenced, since all the RNA that had been isolated was reverse transcribed. Clones were sequenced by immunoSEQ multiplex PCR, and TCRdb holds only the in-frame ones, with some missing. This sample has 150,000 or so clones; 63% occur once, and the top ten carry roughly 0.089%. Findings and caveats of the study: Within each of all four CD4+ subsets, Type 1 diabetes patients had TCRB CDR3s that were moderately but significantly shorter.

Germline CDR1 reads MGHRA; CDR2 reads YSYEKL. The CDR3 loop spans 13 amino acids. V lost 4 bases and J lost 3, with 9 bases in between. Naive, central memory, regulatory and stem cell-like memory cells within the CD4+ compartment were sorted using CD45RO/CCR7/CD25/CD127/CD95/CD27. This clone came up a few times. No antigen is known for it. The sequencing input was naive CD4+ T cells from blood. V usage is TRBV4-1 and J usage is TRBJ1-1, with D tentatively TRBD1 (6 bases). The sequence derives from a man aged 30 to 45 with type 1 diabetes. The CDR3 protein is CASSRGGDTEAFF. The CDR3 region has the DNA TGCGCCAGCAGCCGCGGGGGCGACACTGAAGCTTTCTTT.